The T cell receptor (beta chain) described here comes from a study of control samples from healthy donors and cancer patients. Trimming removed 0 bases from V and 4 bases from J; junction bases left unmatched: 1. Germline-derived CDR1 and CDR2 are KGHSH and LQKENI. This CDR3 is 14 amino acids long. Using immunoSEQ multiplex PCR, the repertoire was profiled, and TCRdb retains in-frame clones only, with some absent. The sample yields roughly 130,000 clones, about nine tenths seen once. The sequence was collected from a man aged 30 to 39 in good health. The chain carries TRBV18 and TRBJ2-5; 8 bases agree with TRBD1. The sample taken for sequencing was blood. CDR3 coding DNA: TGTGCCAGCTCACCACCTACAGGGGGAGAGACCCAGTACTTC. Protein: CASSPPTGGETQYF.